These T cell receptor beta chains were read from a single sample in a study of T-cell memory formation after mild COVID-19. Each CDR3 protein gets one entry after TCRdb re-called the 5' RACE reads with MiXCR. Of a few hundred thousand distinct CDR3 sequences listed, just under 20% are singletons. Sequenced input: PBMCs or a T cell subset sorted from them (not recorded which). The receptors were gathered from a man between 18 and 29 years old who had mild COVID-19 (a few samples of this study predate the infection). Cell type and time point are not known. The CDR3 runs from the conserved cysteine through the conserved F or W.

j_call | v_call | cdr3_aa
TRBJ2-3 | TRBV4-1 | CASSPRTGTDTQYF
TRBJ1-5 | TRBV15 | CSNQPQHF
TRBJ2-7 | TRBV7-9 | CASSLRATSFGEQYF
TRBJ1-1 | TRBV6-5 | CASSSWETEAFF
TRBJ1-5 | TRBV15 | CATSEGRSNQPQHF
TRBJ1-5 | TRBV28 | CASRLTGGSNNQPQHF
TRBJ1-5 | TRBV7-9 | CASSEEGRQHF
TRBJ2-1 | TRBV5-4 | CASSFGPGWNEQFF
TRBJ2-3 | TRBV7-9 | CASSPTWGGSFTDTQYF
TRBJ2-1 | TRBV11-3 | CASSPAGSREQFF
TRBJ2-4 | TRBV20-1 | CSAKRAKNIQYF
TRBJ2-7 | TRBV12-3/TRBV12-4 | CASKGNEQYF
TRBJ1-1 | TRBV7-9 | CASSAAGRGSEAFF
TRBJ1-5 | TRBV5-1 | CASKPSGRNQPQHF
TRBJ1-2 | TRBV4-1 | CASSSLLGGDGYTF
TRBJ2-7 | TRBV4-1 | CASSHPEGIYEQYF
TRBJ1-6 | TRBV9 | CASSVAGFPNSPLHF
TRBJ1-2 | TRBV6-5 | CATVATGAYGYTF
TRBJ2-3 | TRBV15 | CATSTKGLATKTDTQYF
TRBJ1-5 | TRBV5-1 | CASSLMTDQPQHF
TRBJ1-1 | TRBV5-6 | CASSLESITEAFF
TRBJ2-5 | TRBV7-9 | CASGFAETQYF
TRBJ1-1 | TRBV6-5 | CASSYSNTVNTEAFF
TRBJ2-5 | TRBV30 | CAWSPGGETQYF
TRBJ1-6 | TRBV5-1 | CASRGQPGESNSPLHF
TRBJ1-2 | TRBV12-3/TRBV12-4 | CASTLGAGNDGYTF
TRBJ2-3 | TRBV20-1 | CSAARTTNTDTQYF
TRBJ2-1 | TRBV29-1 | CSVGRYNEQFF
TRBJ1-3 | TRBV6-5 | CASRFSGRLESSGNTIYF
TRBJ1-1 | TRBV7-9 | CASSPPGEVAFF
TRBJ1-1 | TRBV7-8 | CASTPGHGNTEAFF
TRBJ1-2 | TRBV9 | CASSSGPDYGYTF
TRBJ2-1 | TRBV5-1 | CASRPGGGDNEQFF
TRBJ2-5 | TRBV9 | CASSASPWTAQETQYF
TRBJ1-2 | TRBV12-3/TRBV12-4 | CASRRTGGDGYTF
TRBJ2-5 | TRBV4-1 | CASSQAGTGPSGWTQYF
TRBJ2-1 | TRBV7-2 | CASSLGGLRTEQFF
TRBJ2-3 | TRBV15 | CATSRGDSTDTQYF
TRBJ2-4 | TRBV12-3/TRBV12-4 | CASSLQVQGTIQYF
TRBJ2-2 | TRBV28 | CASSLRTGELFF
TRBJ1-6 | TRBV18 | CASSPGQADNSPLHF
TRBJ2-1 | TRBV7-2 | CASSPGQSSVF
TRBJ1-2 | TRBV15 | CATSMDNNYGYTF
TRBJ2-3 | TRBV4-3 | CASSRGSMAGITDTQYF
TRBJ2-1 | TRBV7-3 | CASRTGTGNNEQFF
TRBJ1-6 | TRBV27 | CASSYGSLNSPLHF
TRBJ1-1 | TRBV7-2 | CASSLGWVGVTEAFF
TRBJ2-5 | TRBV10-3 | CAISETGRRETQYF